A selection of T cell receptor beta chains follows, all from one sample in a study of post-analysis software for immune sequencing data. TCRdb re-analysed the PCR reads in MiXCR, keeping a single row per CDR3 protein. The table shows 380,000 or so distinct CDR3 sequences, with approximately 33% occurring only once. The sequenced sample was blood. The receptor source for this set is a girl between 10 and 17 years old with multiple sclerosis. The CDR3 runs from the conserved cysteine through the conserved F or W. The D gene is left open where the match is weak. Clone size appears in some rows only: once, few, many, or a class for an expanded clone.

clone size: NA; J gene: TRBJ2-7; D gene: NA; V gene: TRBV10-3; CDR3 DNA: TGTGCCATCAGTGAGGCCGAGGGATTCCCCTACGAGCAGTACTTC; CDR3 protein: CAISEAEGFPYEQYF
clone size: many; J gene: TRBJ2-3; D gene: TRBD1; V gene: TRBV27; CDR3 DNA: TGTGCCAGCATTAGGCGCCCGGGACAGGGCAAAGATACGCAGTATTTT; CDR3 protein: CASIRRPGQGKDTQYF
clone size: NA; J gene: TRBJ2-3; D gene: TRBD1; V gene: TRBV7-9; CDR3 DNA: TGTGCCAGCAGCTCCTTTGGGACAGCAACAGATACGCAGTATTTT; CDR3 protein: CASSSFGTATDTQYF
clone size: few; J gene: TRBJ1-5; D gene: NA; V gene: TRBV3-1; CDR3 DNA: TGTGCCAGCAGCCACCGTGGGGATCAGCCCCAGCATTTT; CDR3 protein: CASSHRGDQPQHF
clone size: NA; J gene: TRBJ1-2; D gene: NA; V gene: TRBV11-1; CDR3 DNA: TGTGCCAGCAGCCTCGACCGGTACTATGGCTACACCTTC; CDR3 protein: CASSLDRYYGYTF
clone size: few; J gene: TRBJ2-3; D gene: TRBD2; V gene: TRBV20-1; CDR3 DNA: TGCAGTGTTCCACTAGCGCCGAGCACAGATACGCAGTATTTT; CDR3 protein: CSVPLAPSTDTQYF
clone size: NA; J gene: TRBJ2-1; D gene: TRBD2; V gene: TRBV20-1; CDR3 DNA: TGCAGTGCTGGTTTTTGGCGGGAGAAATTTAGTGAGCAGTTCTTC; CDR3 protein: CSAGFWREKFSEQFF
clone size: NA; J gene: TRBJ2-1; D gene: NA; V gene: TRBV7-8; CDR3 DNA: TGTGCCTGCAGCTCAAAGACAGGTCACAATGAGCAGTTCTTC; CDR3 protein: CACSSKTGHNEQFF
clone size: few; J gene: TRBJ2-1; D gene: NA; V gene: TRBV10-3; CDR3 DNA: TGTGCCATCAGTGACCCTCTTGGGCAAGCCTACAATGAGCAGTTCTTC; CDR3 protein: CAISDPLGQAYNEQFF
clone size: NA; J gene: TRBJ1-2; D gene: TRBD1; V gene: TRBV9; CDR3 DNA: TGTGCCAGCAGCCCAACCCCGGGACAGCCTTTGGGCTACACCTTC; CDR3 protein: CASSPTPGQPLGYTF
clone size: few; J gene: TRBJ2-1; D gene: TRBD1; V gene: TRBV5-4; CDR3 DNA: TGTGCCAGCAGCCTGCCCATGACAGGGAGGCAGTTCTTC; CDR3 protein: CASSLPMTGRQFF
clone size: NA; J gene: TRBJ1-2; D gene: NA; V gene: TRBV20-1; CDR3 DNA: TGCAGTGCCGCAGAGGGGGGCTATGGCTACACCTTC; CDR3 protein: CSAAEGGYGYTF
clone size: NA; J gene: TRBJ1-2; D gene: TRBD1; V gene: TRBV6-5; CDR3 DNA: TGTGCCAGCAGGCAATCGGACAGGGAGGTGAAAGGCTACACCTTC; CDR3 protein: CASRQSDREVKGYTF
clone size: few; J gene: TRBJ2-1; D gene: NA; V gene: TRBV4-3; CDR3 DNA: TGCGCCAGCAGCCAAGATCTGCACATGGAGGGGGACTACAATGAGCAGTTCTTC; CDR3 protein: CASSQDLHMEGDYNEQFF
clone size: NA; J gene: TRBJ2-1; D gene: TRBD2; V gene: TRBV5-6; CDR3 DNA: TGTGCCAGCAGCCGAGCGGGGGTGGGAGAGACCCAGTTCTTC; CDR3 protein: CASSRAGVGETQFF
clone size: few; J gene: TRBJ2-1; D gene: NA; V gene: TRBV5-1; CDR3 DNA: TGCGCCAGCAGCTTGGCCTCCCCGGACGATGAGCAGTTCTTC; CDR3 protein: CASSLASPDDEQFF
clone size: NA; J gene: TRBJ2-7; D gene: TRBD1; V gene: TRBV6-6; CDR3 DNA: TGTGCCAGCAGGGATACATTCGGGACAGGGGTCGAGCAGTACTTC; CDR3 protein: CASRDTFGTGVEQYF
clone size: many; J gene: TRBJ1-4; D gene: NA; V gene: TRBV29-1; CDR3 DNA: TGCAGCGTCAGGGTACGGGATACTAATGAAAAACTGTTTTTT; CDR3 protein: CSVRVRDTNEKLFF
clone size: NA; J gene: TRBJ2-2; D gene: NA; V gene: TRBV6-2/TRBV6-3; CDR3 DNA: TGTGCCAGCAGTTACGTCGTAAACACCGGGGAGCTGTTTTTT; CDR3 protein: CASSYVVNTGELFF
clone size: NA; J gene: TRBJ2-5; D gene: TRBD1; V gene: TRBV14; CDR3 DNA: TGTGCCAGCAGCCAAGAAACGGACAGGGTGCGGGAGACCCAGTACTTC; CDR3 protein: CASSQETDRVRETQYF
clone size: NA; J gene: TRBJ2-1; D gene: NA; V gene: TRBV20-1; CDR3 DNA: TGCAGTGCTAGATCAGAAGCGGGCGAGCAGTTCTTC; CDR3 protein: CSARSEAGEQFF
clone size: NA; J gene: TRBJ2-7; D gene: NA; V gene: TRBV27; CDR3 DNA: TGTGCCAGCCAGAGGGAGACAGGTTTTCCTTACTACGAGCAGTACTTC; CDR3 protein: CASQRETGFPYYEQYF
clone size: NA; J gene: TRBJ1-2; D gene: NA; V gene: TRBV7-2; CDR3 DNA: TGTGCCAGCAGCTTTTTCCGGACAGACGTCTATGGCTACACCTTC; CDR3 protein: CASSFFRTDVYGYTF
clone size: NA; J gene: TRBJ2-1; D gene: NA; V gene: TRBV5-1; CDR3 DNA: TGCGCCAGCAGCCTATGGAGGGGGGCTGAGCAGTTCTTC; CDR3 protein: CASSLWRGAEQFF
clone size: NA; J gene: TRBJ2-1; D gene: NA; V gene: TRBV7-9; CDR3 DNA: TGTGCCAGCAGAAACAGTCCGGGAAATGAGCAGTTCTTC; CDR3 protein: CASRNSPGNEQFF
clone size: NA; J gene: TRBJ2-1; D gene: TRBD1; V gene: TRBV7-2; CDR3 DNA: TGTGCCAGCAGCTTAGATGGGACAGGGGCGTCCTACAATGAGCAGTTCTTC; CDR3 protein: CASSLDGTGASYNEQFF
clone size: NA; J gene: TRBJ1-6; D gene: NA; V gene: TRBV28; CDR3 DNA: TGTGCCAGCAGTCGGACGACAGGAGCCTATTCACCCCTCCACTTT; CDR3 protein: CASSRTTGAYSPLHF
clone size: NA; J gene: TRBJ2-1; D gene: NA; V gene: TRBV4-2; CDR3 DNA: TGTGCCAGCAGCCAAGCACACTCCAGCTCCTACAATGAGCAGTTCTTC; CDR3 protein: CASSQAHSSSYNEQFF
clone size: NA; J gene: TRBJ1-1; D gene: TRBD1; V gene: TRBV6-5; CDR3 DNA: TGTGCCAGCAAACAGGGGAACGGGAACACTGAAGCTTTCTTT; CDR3 protein: CASKQGNGNTEAFF
clone size: few; J gene: TRBJ1-5; D gene: NA; V gene: TRBV4-1; CDR3 DNA: TGCGCCAGCAGCCACGGCAAGGGCGGGGGGAATCAGCCCCAGCATTTT; CDR3 protein: CASSHGKGGGNQPQHF
clone size: NA; J gene: TRBJ2-5; D gene: TRBD2; V gene: TRBV5-1; CDR3 DNA: TGCGCCAGCAGCTTGTCCAGCGGGGGGTTCTGGGAGACCCAGTACTTC; CDR3 protein: CASSLSSGGFWETQYF
clone size: NA; J gene: TRBJ1-3; D gene: NA; V gene: TRBV10-3; CDR3 DNA: TGTGCCATCAGTGACCTTGGGGGGCTGGCTGGAAACACCATATATTTT; CDR3 protein: CAISDLGGLAGNTIYF
clone size: NA; J gene: TRBJ2-5; D gene: TRBD2; V gene: TRBV7-9; CDR3 DNA: TGTGCCAGCATCCCCTTGCGGGAGGGAGAGACCCAGTACTTC; CDR3 protein: CASIPLREGETQYF
clone size: few; J gene: TRBJ1-2; D gene: NA; V gene: TRBV6-2/TRBV6-3; CDR3 DNA: TGTGCCAGCAGAACCCTTGAGAGGGACCTCGGCTACACCTTC; CDR3 protein: CASRTLERDLGYTF
clone size: NA; J gene: TRBJ2-7; D gene: NA; V gene: TRBV27; CDR3 DNA: TGTGCCAGCAGTTTTGGTGTCGGCTACGAGCAGTACTTC; CDR3 protein: CASSFGVGYEQYF
clone size: NA; J gene: TRBJ2-7; D gene: NA; V gene: TRBV6-5; CDR3 DNA: TGTGCCAGCAGTTACTCGAATACGGGTCCTCGCTACGAGCAGTACTTC; CDR3 protein: CASSYSNTGPRYEQYF
clone size: NA; J gene: TRBJ2-6; D gene: TRBD1; V gene: TRBV9; CDR3 DNA: TGTGCCAGCAGCGTAGGGGCAGGGGGCTCTGGGGCCAACGTCCTGACTTTC; CDR3 protein: CASSVGAGGSGANVLTF
clone size: NA; J gene: TRBJ2-2; D gene: NA; V gene: TRBV6-1; CDR3 DNA: TGTGCCAGCAGGGACAGGAACACCGGGGAGCTGTTTTTT; CDR3 protein: CASRDRNTGELFF
clone size: NA; J gene: TRBJ1-4; D gene: NA; V gene: TRBV6-6; CDR3 DNA: TGTGCCAGCAGCCCCTACGTGGGCGCCTCAAAACGGTTTTTT; CDR3 protein: CASSPYVGASKRFF
clone size: NA; J gene: TRBJ1-1; D gene: TRBD1; V gene: TRBV20-1; CDR3 DNA: TGCAGTGCCCAGGGGGGGGCGCTTAACACCGAAGCTTTCTTT; CDR3 protein: CSAQGGALNTEAFF
clone size: NA; J gene: TRBJ2-1; D gene: NA; V gene: TRBV12-3/TRBV12-4; CDR3 DNA: TGTGCCAGCAGCCACACTAATGAGCAGTTCTTC; CDR3 protein: CASSHTNEQFF